Below, one TCR beta chain is given with its context. The target antigen is unknown. This record belongs to a study of graft-versus-host responses after intestinal transplantation. For the study at large: Every recipient had anti-thymocyte globulin induction and 2 to 3 years of tacrolimus plus steroids.

Notes on the study in general: Early after transplant, HvG declines were associated with peak levels of circulating GvH clones. Allografts carried high graft-versus-host to host-versus-graft clonal ratios in patients having graft-donor T cell macrochimerism.

The protocol was immunoSEQ multiplex PCR, while the TCRdb copy is restricted to in-frame clones and leaves out a portion. The repertoire includes about 130,000 clones, around 90% of them detected once, and about 0.18% sits in the top ten. Germline-derived CDR1 and CDR2 are LNHDA and SQIVND (reference sequence). Trimming took off 6 bases at V and 6 bases at J, with 6 bases between the two ends. The CDR3 extends over 11 amino acids. The origin of this receptor is a human donor who received an intestinal transplant. This material consisted of unstimulated CD4+ T cells sorted from spleen or lymph node cells, taken before intestinal transplant. The chain has TRBV19 and TRBJ2-1, with a possible D match to TRBD2 (5 bases). In DNA, the CDR3 is TGTGCCAGTAGGGACTTCAATGAGCAGTTCTTC. Amino acid sequence: CASRDFNEQFF.